Given below is one T cell receptor beta chain in context. TCRdb's table, derived via immunoSEQ multiplex PCR, lists solely in-frame clones and lacks some. Of 80,000 to 100,000 clones detected, roughly nine tenths appear once; the ten largest clones hold 5%. The data derive from a study of T cell responses to AZD1222 COVID-19 vaccine. Trimming removed 0 bases at V and 5 bases at J, with 5 bases between. Germline loops: CDR1 MNHEY, CDR2 SVGAGI. The CDR3 has 13 residues. This material consisted of peripheral blood, taken 28 days after the second AZD1222 dose. V is TRBV6-5 and J is TRBJ1-5; D remains ambiguous. The receptor's source is an adult who received the AZD1222 COVID-19 vaccine. The CDR3 region is CASSYSPYQPQHF. The CDR3 bases are TGTGCCAGCAGTTACTCGCCGTATCAGCCCCAGCATTTT.